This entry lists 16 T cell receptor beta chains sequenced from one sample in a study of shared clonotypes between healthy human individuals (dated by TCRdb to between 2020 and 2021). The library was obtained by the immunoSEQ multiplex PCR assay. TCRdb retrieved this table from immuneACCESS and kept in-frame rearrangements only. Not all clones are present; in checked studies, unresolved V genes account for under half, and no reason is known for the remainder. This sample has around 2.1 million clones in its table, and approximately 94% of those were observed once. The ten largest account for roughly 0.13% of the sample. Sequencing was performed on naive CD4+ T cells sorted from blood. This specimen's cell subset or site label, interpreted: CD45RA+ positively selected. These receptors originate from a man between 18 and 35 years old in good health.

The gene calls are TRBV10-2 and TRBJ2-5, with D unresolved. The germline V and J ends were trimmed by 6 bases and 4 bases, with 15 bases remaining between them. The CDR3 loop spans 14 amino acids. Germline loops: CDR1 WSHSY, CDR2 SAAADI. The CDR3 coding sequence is TGCGCCAGCAGACGAAGCGACGAAGGAGAGACCCAGTACTTC. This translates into CASRRSDEGETQYF.

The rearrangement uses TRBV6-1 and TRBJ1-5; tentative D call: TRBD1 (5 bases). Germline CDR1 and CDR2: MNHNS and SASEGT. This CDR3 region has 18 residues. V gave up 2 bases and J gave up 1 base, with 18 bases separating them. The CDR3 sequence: CASSEWDQRRSSNQPQHF. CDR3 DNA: TGTGCCAGCAGTGAATGGGACCAGAGGCGTTCAAGCAATCAGCCCCAGCATTTT.

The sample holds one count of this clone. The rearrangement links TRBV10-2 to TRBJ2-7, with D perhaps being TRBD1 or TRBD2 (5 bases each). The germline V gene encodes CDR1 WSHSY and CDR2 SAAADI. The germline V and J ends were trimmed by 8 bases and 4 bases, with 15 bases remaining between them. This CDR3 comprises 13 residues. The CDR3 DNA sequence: TGCGCCAGCGGACGGGACGCAGGTTACGAGCAGTACTTC. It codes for CASGRDAGYEQYF.

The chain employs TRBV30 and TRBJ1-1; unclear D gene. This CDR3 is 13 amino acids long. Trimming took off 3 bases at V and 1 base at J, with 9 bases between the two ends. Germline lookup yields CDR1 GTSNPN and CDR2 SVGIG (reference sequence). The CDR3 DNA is TGTGCCTGGAGGCAGAGCCCGAACACTGAAGCTTTCTTT. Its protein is CAWRQSPNTEAFF.

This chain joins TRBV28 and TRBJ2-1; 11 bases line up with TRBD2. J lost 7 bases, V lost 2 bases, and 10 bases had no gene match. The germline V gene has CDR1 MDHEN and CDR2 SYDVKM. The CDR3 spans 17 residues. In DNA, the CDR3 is TGTGCCAGCAGTTTAGGTTCCCGGACTAGCGGGTTGAATGAGCAGTTCTTC. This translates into CASSLGSRTSGLNEQFF.

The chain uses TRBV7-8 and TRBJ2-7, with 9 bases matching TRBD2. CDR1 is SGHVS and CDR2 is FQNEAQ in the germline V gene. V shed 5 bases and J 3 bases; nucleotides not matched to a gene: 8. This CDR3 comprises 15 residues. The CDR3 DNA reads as TGTGCCAGCAGCCCTTCTAGCGGGACGTACTACGAGCAGTACTTC. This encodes CASSPSSGTYYEQYF.

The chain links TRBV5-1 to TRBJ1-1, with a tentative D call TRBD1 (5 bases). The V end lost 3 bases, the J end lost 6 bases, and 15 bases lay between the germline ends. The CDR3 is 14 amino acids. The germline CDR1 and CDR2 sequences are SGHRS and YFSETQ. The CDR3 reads CASSSGDRYSEAFF. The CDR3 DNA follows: TGCGCCAGCAGCTCCGGGGACCGGTATTCTGAAGCTTTCTTT.

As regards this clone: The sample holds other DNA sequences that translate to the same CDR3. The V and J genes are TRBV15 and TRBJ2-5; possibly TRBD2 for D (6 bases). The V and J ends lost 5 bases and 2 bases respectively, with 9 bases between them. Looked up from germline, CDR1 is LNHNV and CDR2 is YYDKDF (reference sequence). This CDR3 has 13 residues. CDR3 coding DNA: TGTGCCACCAGCCGGGACTTACAAGAGACCCAGTACTTC. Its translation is CATSRDLQETQYF.

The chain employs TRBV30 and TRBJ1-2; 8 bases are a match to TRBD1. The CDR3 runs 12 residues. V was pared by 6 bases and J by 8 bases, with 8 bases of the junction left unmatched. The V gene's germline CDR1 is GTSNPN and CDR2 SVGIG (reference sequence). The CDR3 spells CACGTGPTGYTF. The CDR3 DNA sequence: TGTGCCTGCGGGACAGGACCGACGGGCTACACCTTC.

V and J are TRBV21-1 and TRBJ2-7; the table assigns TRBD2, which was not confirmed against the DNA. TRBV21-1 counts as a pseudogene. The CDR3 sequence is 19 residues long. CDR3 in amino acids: CASSKQLAGDPRESYEQYF. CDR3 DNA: TGTGCCAGCAGCAAACAACTAGCGGGGGACCCCAGAGAATCCTACGAGCAGTACTTC.

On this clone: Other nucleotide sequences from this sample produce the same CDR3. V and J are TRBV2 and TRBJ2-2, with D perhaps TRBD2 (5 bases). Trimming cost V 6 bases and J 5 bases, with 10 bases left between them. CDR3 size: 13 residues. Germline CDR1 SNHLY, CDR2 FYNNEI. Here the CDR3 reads CASSGEVTGELFF. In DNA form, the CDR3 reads TGTGCCAGCAGCGGGGAAGTAACCGGGGAGCTGTTTTTT.

The CDR3 DNA reads as TGTGCCAGCATGGGGGGGGCAGGGGGCGTGAATTCACCCCTCCACTTT. Residues: CASMGGAGGVNSPLHF. The J gene is TRBJ1-6, the V gene TRBV27, with 8 bases fitting TRBD1. The CDR3 is made up of 16 amino acids. The trim removed 7 bases at V and 7 bases at J, leaving 12 bases unmatched. The germline CDR1 and CDR2 sequences are MNHEY and SMNVEV (reference sequence).

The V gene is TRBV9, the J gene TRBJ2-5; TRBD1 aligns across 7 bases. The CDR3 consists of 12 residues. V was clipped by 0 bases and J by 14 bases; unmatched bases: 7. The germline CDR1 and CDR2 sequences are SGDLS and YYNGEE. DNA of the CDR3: TGTGCCAGCAGCGTAGAGGGGACAGTTCCCTACTTC. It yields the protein CASSVEGTVPYF.

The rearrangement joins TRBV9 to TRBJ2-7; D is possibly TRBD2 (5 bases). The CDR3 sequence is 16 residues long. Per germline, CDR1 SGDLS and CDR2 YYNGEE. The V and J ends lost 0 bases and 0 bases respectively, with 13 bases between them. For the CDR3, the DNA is TGTGCCAGCAGCGTAGCTTTGGGGAGTCCCTCCTACGAGCAGTACTTC. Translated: CASSVALGSPSYEQYF.

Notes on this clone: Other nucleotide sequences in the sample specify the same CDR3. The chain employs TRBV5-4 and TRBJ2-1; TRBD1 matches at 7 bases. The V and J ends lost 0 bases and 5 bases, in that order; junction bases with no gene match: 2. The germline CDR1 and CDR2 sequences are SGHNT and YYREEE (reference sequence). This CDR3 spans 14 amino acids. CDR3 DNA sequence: TGTGCCAGCAGCTTGGGAGACAGGGACAATGAGCAGTTCTTC. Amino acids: CASSLGDRDNEQFF.

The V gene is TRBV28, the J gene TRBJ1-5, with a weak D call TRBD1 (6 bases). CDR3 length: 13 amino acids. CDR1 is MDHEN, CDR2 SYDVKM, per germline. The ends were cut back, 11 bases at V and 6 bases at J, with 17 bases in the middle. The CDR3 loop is CAFGGDKGQPQHF. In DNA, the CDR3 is TGTGCCTTCGGGGGGGACAAAGGTCAGCCCCAGCATTTT.